In its sample, the clone carrying this T cell receptor beta chain was seen once. The sample is drawn from a study of blood T cell repertoires in COVID-19. The wider study: PBMCs, B-cell-depleted T cells, or T cells provided the cDNA or gDNA that made up the material.

The Seattle patients, enrolled during active infection, were followed longitudinally. The method was immunoSEQ multiplex PCR; TCRdb's version includes in-frame clones alone and lacks a portion of them. The table lists tens of thousands of clones, around nine tenths of them singletons, with approximately 6% in the top ten. Deletions cut 3 bases from V and 8 bases from J, with 2 bases between. This CDR3 comprises 11 residues. The germline CDR1 and CDR2 sequences are SGHAT and FQNNGV. J is TRBJ1-6 and V is TRBV11-2; unclear D gene. Sequenced material: peripheral blood. This sequence originates from a woman aged 60-75 years with COVID-19, enrolled during active disease. The CDR3 protein is CASSFDSPLHF. The CDR3 bases are TGTGCCAGCAGCTTCGATTCACCCCTCCACTTT. Filled out from reference TRBV11-2 and TRBJ1-6, the complete variable domain reads EAGVAQSPRYKIIEKRQSVAFWCNPISGHATLYWYQQILGQGPKLLIQFQNNGVVDDSQLPKDRFSAERLKGVDSTLKIQPAKLEDSAVYLCASSFDSPLHFGNGTRLTVT.